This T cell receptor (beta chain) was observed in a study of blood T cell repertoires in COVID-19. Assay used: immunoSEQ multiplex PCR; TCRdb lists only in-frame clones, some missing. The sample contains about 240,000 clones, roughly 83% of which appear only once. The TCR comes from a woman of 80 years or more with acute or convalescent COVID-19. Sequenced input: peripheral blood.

The CDR3 loop is CASSSRDRGEQYF. In DNA, the CDR3 is TGCGCCAGCAGCTCCCGGGACAGGGGCGAGCAGTACTTC. The chain has TRBV5-1 and TRBJ2-7, with TRBD1 identical over 10 bases. The germline CDR1 and CDR2 sequences are SGHRS and YFSETQ. Losses at the gene ends were 3 bases for V and 6 bases for J; bases not matched to a gene: 3. The CDR3 consists of 13 residues.